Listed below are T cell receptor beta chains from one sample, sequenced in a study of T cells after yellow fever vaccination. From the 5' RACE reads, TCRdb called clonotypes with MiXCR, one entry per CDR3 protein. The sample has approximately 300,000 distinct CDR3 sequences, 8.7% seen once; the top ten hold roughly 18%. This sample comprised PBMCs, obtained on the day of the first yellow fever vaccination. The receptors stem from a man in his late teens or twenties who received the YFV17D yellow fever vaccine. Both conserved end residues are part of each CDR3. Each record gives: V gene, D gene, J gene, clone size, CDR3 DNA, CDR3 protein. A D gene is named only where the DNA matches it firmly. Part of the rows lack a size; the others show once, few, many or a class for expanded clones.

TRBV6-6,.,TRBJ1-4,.,TGTGCCAGCAGTATGGGAGAAAAACTGTTTTTT,CASSMGEKLFF
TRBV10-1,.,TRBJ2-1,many,TGCGCCAGCAGTGAGAGGGGGGAATACAATGAGCAGTTCTTC,CASSERGEYNEQFF
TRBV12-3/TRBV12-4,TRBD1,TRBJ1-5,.,TGTGCCAGCAGATCAGAAACAGGGGGCCAGCCCCAGCATTTT,CASRSETGGQPQHF
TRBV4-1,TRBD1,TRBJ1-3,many,TGCGCCAGCAGCCAAGTACAGGGGAACACCATATATTTT,CASSQVQGNTIYF
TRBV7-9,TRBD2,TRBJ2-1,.,TGTGCCAGCAGCTCGATAGCGGGGGTTGTCAATGAGCAGTTCTTC,CASSSIAGVVNEQFF
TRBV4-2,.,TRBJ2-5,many,TGTGCCAGCAGCCCGGCGTGGGGGGGCGGTCAAGAGACCCAGTACTTC,CASSPAWGGGQETQYF
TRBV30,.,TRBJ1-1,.,TGTGCCTGGACGACCCCGAACACTGAAGCTTTCTTT,CAWTTPNTEAFF
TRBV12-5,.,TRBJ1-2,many,TGTGCTAGTGGTTCTGAGAATAACTATGGCTACACCTTC,CASGSENNYGYTF
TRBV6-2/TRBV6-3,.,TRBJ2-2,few,TGTGCCAGCACCCCTACGGACACCGGGGAGCTGTTTTTT,CASTPTDTGELFF
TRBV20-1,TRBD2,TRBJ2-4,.,TGCTGTGCTAGAGATCTCCCCAGCGGGGTTGGTGACATTCAGTACTTC,CCARDLPSGVGDIQYF
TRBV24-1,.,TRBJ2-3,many,TGTGCCACCGGGGGGCTCACAGATACGCAGTATTTT,CATGGLTDTQYF
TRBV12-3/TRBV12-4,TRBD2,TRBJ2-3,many,TGTGCCAGCAGTTTGGGACTAGGGTTCGATACGCAGTATTTT,CASSLGLGFDTQYF
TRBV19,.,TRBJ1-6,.,TGTGCCAGTAGTTGGGGCAGCACCTATAATTCACCCCTCCACTTT,CASSWGSTYNSPLHF
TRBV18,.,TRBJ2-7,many,TGTGCCAGCTCACCAGACAGCACCTACGAGCAGTACTTC,CASSPDSTYEQYF
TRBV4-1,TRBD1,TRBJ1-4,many,TGCGCCAGCAGCCAAGACGACCGGGACAGGCCTGAAAAACTGTTTTTT,CASSQDDRDRPEKLFF
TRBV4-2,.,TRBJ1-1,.,TGTGCCGGCAGCCTGGGGGGTTTCGACACTGAAGCTTTCTTT,CAGSLGGFDTEAFF
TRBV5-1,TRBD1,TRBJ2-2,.,TGCGCCAGCAGCTTGAACAGGGGGCTCGGCGGGGAGCTGTTTTTT,CASSLNRGLGGELFF
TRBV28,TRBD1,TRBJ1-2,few,TGTGCCAGCCGTAGGACCGGGACAGGCTATGGCTACACCTTC,CASRRTGTGYGYTF
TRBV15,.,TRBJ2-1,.,TGTGCCACCAGCAGAGCTTTCAATGAGCAGTTCTTC,CATSRAFNEQFF
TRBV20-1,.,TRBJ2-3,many,TGCAGTGCTAGAGAAGAAATAGATACGCAGTATTTT,CSAREEIDTQYF
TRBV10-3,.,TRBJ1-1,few,TGTGCCATCAGTGCCGCGGACAAGGAAGCTTTCTTT,CAISAADKEAFF
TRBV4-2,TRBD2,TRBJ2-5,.,TGTGCCAGCAACCGGCGACCGGGACTAGCTGTAGAGACCCAGTACTTC,CASNRRPGLAVETQYF
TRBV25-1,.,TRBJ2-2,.,TGTGCCAGCAGTGAATATAGGTCGGGCAGAACGAACACCGGGGAGCTGTTTTTT,CASSEYRSGRTNTGELFF
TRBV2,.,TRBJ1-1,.,TGTGCCAGCAGTGAAGCGCTTATGGGGAGGACTGAAGCTTTCTTT,CASSEALMGRTEAFF
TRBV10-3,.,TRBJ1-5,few,TGTGCCATCAGTGAGGGGACGGGTCAGCCCCAGCATTTT,CAISEGTGQPQHF
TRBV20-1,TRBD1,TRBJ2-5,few,TGCAGTGCTACGATATCCGGACAGGCGTACCAAGAGACCCAGTACTTC,CSATISGQAYQETQYF
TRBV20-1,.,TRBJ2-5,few,TGCAGTGCTAGTCCTCCCCCCCCCACAGTATCCAGCCTATATAGCCAAGAGACCCAGTACTTC,CSASPPPPTVSSLYSQETQYF
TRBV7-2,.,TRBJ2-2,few,TGTGCCAGCAGCCTTAGGGGTTTCGGGGAGCTGTTTTTT,CASSLRGFGELFF
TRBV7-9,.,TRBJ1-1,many,TGTGCCAGCAGCTTAAGGGCTTTGAACACTGAAGCTTTCTTT,CASSLRALNTEAFF
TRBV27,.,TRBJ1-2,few,TGTGCCAGCAGTCCACGGACAGTGTACCCCGATGGCTACACCTTC,CASSPRTVYPDGYTF
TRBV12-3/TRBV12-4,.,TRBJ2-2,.,TGTGCCGTGCGGGGAGGGGGCAATACCGGGGAGCTGTTTTTT,CAVRGGGNTGELFF
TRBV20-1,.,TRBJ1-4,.,TGCAGTGCTAGAGATCCCGGGCCAACTAATGAAAAACTGTTTTTT,CSARDPGPTNEKLFF
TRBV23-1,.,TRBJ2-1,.,TGCGCCAGCAGTCAATCTCTCTCGCAGAATGAGCAGTTCTTC,CASSQSLSQNEQFF
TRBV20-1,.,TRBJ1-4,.,TGCAGTGCTAGACAGGCGGCGGGGGAAAAACTGTTTTTT,CSARQAAGEKLFF
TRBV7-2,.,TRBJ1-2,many,TGTGCCAGCAGCTTTCGGGCAGGCCTAAACTATGGCTACACCTTC,CASSFRAGLNYGYTF